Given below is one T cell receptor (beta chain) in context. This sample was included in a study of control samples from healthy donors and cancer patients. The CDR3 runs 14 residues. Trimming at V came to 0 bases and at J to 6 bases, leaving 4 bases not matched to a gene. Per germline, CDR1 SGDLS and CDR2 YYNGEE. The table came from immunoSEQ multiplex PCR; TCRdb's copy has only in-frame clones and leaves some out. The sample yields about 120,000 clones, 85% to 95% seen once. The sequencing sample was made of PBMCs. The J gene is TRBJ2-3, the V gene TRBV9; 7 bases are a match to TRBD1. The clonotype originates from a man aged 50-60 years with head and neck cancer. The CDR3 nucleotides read TGTGCCAGCAGCGTAGAGGGGGCAGGGGATACGCAGTATTTT. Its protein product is CASSVEGAGDTQYF.